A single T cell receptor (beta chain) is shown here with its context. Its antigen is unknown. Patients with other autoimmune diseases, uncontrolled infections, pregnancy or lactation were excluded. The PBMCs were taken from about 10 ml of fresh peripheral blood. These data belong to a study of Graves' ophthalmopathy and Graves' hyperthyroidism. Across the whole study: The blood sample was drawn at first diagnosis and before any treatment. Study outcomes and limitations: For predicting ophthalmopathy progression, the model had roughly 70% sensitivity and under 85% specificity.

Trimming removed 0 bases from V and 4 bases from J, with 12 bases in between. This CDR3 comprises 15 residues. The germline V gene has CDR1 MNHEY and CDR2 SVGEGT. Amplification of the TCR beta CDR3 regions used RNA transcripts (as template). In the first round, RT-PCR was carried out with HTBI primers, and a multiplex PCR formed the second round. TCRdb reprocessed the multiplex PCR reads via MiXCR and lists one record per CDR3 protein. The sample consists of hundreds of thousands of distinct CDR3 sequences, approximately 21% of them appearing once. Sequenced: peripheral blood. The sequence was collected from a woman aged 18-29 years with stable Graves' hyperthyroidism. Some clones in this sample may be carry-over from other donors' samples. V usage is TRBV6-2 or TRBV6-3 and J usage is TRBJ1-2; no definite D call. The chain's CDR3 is CASSYSVGSFYGYTF. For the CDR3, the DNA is TGTGCCAGCAGTTACTCGGTCGGCAGCTTCTATGGCTACACCTTC.